This TCR beta chain appears in the sequencing data of a study of shared clonotypes between healthy human individuals. Study summary: CD4 naive and memory got three plates each, CD8 naive two, CD8 memory one.

A few counts support this clone. Its antigen is still unknown. Replicate PCRs from sorted subsets contained about 0.2 ug DNA, which is 30,000 to 35,000 T cell genomes. Clones were sequenced by immunoSEQ multiplex PCR, and TCRdb holds only the in-frame ones, with some missing. The repertoire holds about 120,000 clones, with 68% as singletons. Overall study findings and caveats: Clonotype sharing among donors likely depends on sequencing depth.

CDR1 and CDR2 (germline): MGHRA, YSYEKL. Unmatched junction bases numbered 11, after V lost 3 bases and J lost 6 bases. This CDR3 comprises 16 residues. The genes are TRBV4-1 and TRBJ2-1, with 7 bases that match TRBD2. The sequenced sample consisted of memory CD8+ T cells sorted from blood. Subset of the sample: CD45RO+ cells pooled with CCR7-negative TemRA cells. The sequence derives from a woman aged 25-40 years in good health. CDR3 nucleotide sequence: TGCGCCAGCAGCCACACCAGCGGGGACGCTTTCAATGAGCAGTTCTTC. Encoded protein: CASSHTSGDAFNEQFF.